The 5 T cell receptor beta chains reported below all come from one sample, sequenced in a study of beta chain features in type 1 diabetes. Findings of the study overall: Type 1 diabetes patients showed a moderate but significant shortening of TCRB CDR3s in all four CD4+ subsets.

No antigen has been assigned to these receptors. Investigators reverse transcribed all isolated RNA, so they sequenced expressed TCRB transcripts. Profiling relied on immunoSEQ multiplex PCR, and the TCRdb table lists in-frame clones only, not all of them. The profile shows 150,000 to 180,000 clones, about 9.3% of them singletons. Material for sequencing was central memory CD4+ T cells from blood. These receptors came from a man younger than 45 with type 1 diabetes.

Only a few counts were recorded for this clone. The rearrangement uses TRBV7-2 and TRBJ2-1; 9 bases are shared with TRBD2. Germline CDR1 SGHTA, CDR2 FQGNSA. This CDR3 comprises 13 residues. With 1 base clipped from V and 11 bases from J, the junction kept 3 bases outside the gene matches. For the CDR3, the DNA is TGTGCCAGCAGCTTAGGAGGGACTAGCCAGCAGTTCTTC. Translating gives CASSLGGTSQQFF.

This clone has a handful of counts. The V and J genes are TRBV7-2 and TRBJ2-4; TRBD1 matches 9 bases. J was trimmed by 8 bases and V by 4 bases; bases with no gene match: 9. The CDR3 has 15 amino acids. From germline, CDR1 is SGHTA and CDR2 FQGNSA. The CDR3 DNA reads as TGTGCCAGCAGCTCATTACAGGGGGCAGCGGACATTCAGTACTTC. It specifies CASSSLQGAADIQYF.

A few counts support this clone. V gene TRBV6-1 combines with J gene TRBJ1-1; D is undetermined. This CDR3 is built from 13 residues. The V end lost 7 bases, the J end lost 0 bases, and 9 bases lay between the germline ends. Germline CDR1 is MNHNS and CDR2 is SASEGT. CDR3 in DNA: TGTGCCAGCAATAAACAGATGAACACTGAAGCTTTCTTT. Translation: CASNKQMNTEAFF.

This clone has only a few counts. The chain uses TRBV18 and TRBJ2-7, with a weak D call TRBD1 (6 bases). The CDR3 sequence is 13 residues long. Germline V gene data show CDR1 as KGHSH and CDR2 as LQKENI. Trimming removed 6 bases at V and 3 bases at J, with 12 bases between. As DNA, the CDR3 is TGTGCCAGCTCTCCGCAGGACAGCTACGAGCAGTACTTC. Its protein is CASSPQDSYEQYF. Supplemented by reference TRBV18 and TRBJ2-7, the full variable domain reads NAGVMQNPRHLVRRRGQEARLRCSPMKGHSHVYWYRQLPEEGLKFMVYLQKENIIDESGMPKERFSAEFPKEGPSILRIQQVVRGDSAAYFCASSPQDSYEQYFGPGTRLTVT.

This chain joins TRBV7-9 and TRBJ2-1; 10 bases are a match to TRBD2. The CDR3 is made up of 13 amino acids. CDR1 is SEHNR, CDR2 FQNEAQ, per germline (reference sequence). J gave up 9 bases and V 5 bases, and 4 bases lay outside the gene matches. The CDR3 is CASSPGTSVEQFF. The CDR3 coding sequence is TGTGCCAGCAGCCCCGGGACTAGCGTTGAGCAGTTCTTC. The full variable domain, in which reference TRBV7-9 and TRBJ2-1 provide the parts outside the CDR3, is DTGVSQNPRHKITKRGQNVTFRCDPISEHNRLYWYRQTLGQGPEFLTYFQNEAQLEKSRLLSDRFSAERPKGSFSTLEIQRTEQGDSAMYLCASSPGTSVEQFFGPGTRLTVL.